The T cell receptor (beta chain) described here comes from a study of PD-L1 blockade in urothelial cancer. Study at large: The researchers analyzed blood 3 weeks (second dose) and 6 weeks after treatment start.

Enrolled patients showed locally advanced or metastatic urothelial carcinoma. This CDR3 spans 16 amino acids. The V gene's germline CDR1 is SGHRS and CDR2 YFSETQ. V lost 0 bases, J lost 4 bases, and 9 bases stayed unmatched. Sequencing was performed with immunoSEQ multiplex PCR; in TCRdb, only in-frame clones are kept and a portion is missing. Among 11,000 to 15,000 clones listed, more than 75% were seen once. The clonotype originates from a man between 65 and 85 years old with urothelial cancer. The specimen was PBMCs, collected around atezolizumab (anti-PD-L1) treatment. This chain connects TRBV5-1 to TRBJ2-7; 8 bases fit TRBD2. The CDR3 is CASSLGPGLGMYEQYF. Written as DNA, the CDR3 is TGCGCCAGCAGCTTGGGGCCGGGACTAGGGATGTACGAGCAGTACTTC.